Below, 21 T cell receptor beta chains from the same sample are listed, as sequenced in a study of blood T cell repertoires in COVID-19 (dated by TCRdb to between 2020 and 2021). Library method: the immunoSEQ multiplex PCR assay. TCRdb provides this immuneACCESS table in a form limited to in-frame rearrangements. Some clones are lacking; in checked studies, under half of them reflect an unresolved V gene, and why the rest are absent is not known. The sample profile shows under 300,000 clones; 65% to 80% of them were found once. The top ten clonotypes cover 4% of the sample. The sequencing input was peripheral blood. The source of these receptors is a woman between 40 and 50 years old with active or convalescent COVID-19.

This clone was detected once. The chain employs TRBV5-6 and TRBJ2-3; D call uncertain. Trimming took 1 base from V and 2 from J, leaving 8 bases between them. This CDR3 has 14 residues. The germline gives CDR1 SGHDT, CDR2 YYEEEE. CDR3 in amino acids: CASSLPGNTDTQYF. The CDR3 bases are TGTGCCAGCAGCTTGCCGGGTAACACAGATACGCAGTATTTT.

Concerning this clone: Other nucleotide sequences in the sample specify the same CDR3. The V gene is TRBV18, the J gene TRBJ1-2; 7 bases fit TRBD1. With 2 bases clipped from V and 4 bases from J, the junction kept 1 base outside the gene matches. The CDR3 is 13 residues long. CDR1 and CDR2 from the germline V gene are KGHSH and LQKENI. This chain's CDR3 is CASSPSGGYGYTF. CDR3 bases: TGTGCCAGCTCACCATCAGGGGGCTATGGCTACACCTTC. Full variable domain (missing parts from reference TRBV18 and TRBJ1-2): NAGVMQNPRHLVRRRGQEARLRCSPMKGHSHVYWYRQLPEEGLKFMVYLQKENIIDESGMPKERFSAEFPKEGPSILRIQQVVRGDSAAYFCASSPSGGYGYTFGSGTRLTVV.

This clone appeared a single time. The chain joins TRBV2 to TRBJ2-2; D gene unclear. The CDR3 has 12 residues. Trimming took off 7 bases at V and 8 bases at J, with 11 bases between the two ends. CDR1 is SNHLY and CDR2 is FYNNEI in the germline V gene. The CDR3 region has the DNA TGTGCCAGCAAAATGTATCTGGGGGAGCTGTTTTTT. It is translated as CASKMYLGELFF.

V is TRBV5-5 and J is TRBJ1-5; D is perhaps TRBD1 (6 bases). Germline V gives CDR1 SGHKS, CDR2 YYEKEE (reference sequence). Between the trimmed V and J ends, which lost 4 bases and 0 bases, there was a span of 11 bases. The CDR3 has 15 amino acids. The CDR3 DNA sequence: TGTGCCAGCAGCCGGACAGTTAATAGCAATCAGCCCCAGCATTTT. It encodes CASSRTVNSNQPQHF.

This chain connects TRBV7-3 to TRBJ2-1; TRBD2 agrees at 13 bases. The CDR3 length is 18 residues. V lost 4 bases and J lost 0; bases outside the gene matches: 6. CDR1 and CDR2 from the germline V gene are SGHTA and FQGTGA. For the CDR3, the DNA is TGTGCCAGCAGCTCGGGACTAGCGGGGAGTCTCTCCTACAATGAGCAGTTCTTC. This encodes CASSSGLAGSLSYNEQFF.

V and J are TRBV2 and TRBJ2-5; TRBD2 matches 10 bases. There are 17 residues in the CDR3. The germline V gene has CDR1 SNHLY and CDR2 FYNNEI. With 1 base clipped from V and 1 base from J, the junction kept 6 bases outside the gene matches. The CDR3 is CASSEGVSGGSQETQYF. CDR3 nucleotide sequence: TGTGCCAGCAGTGAAGGCGTTAGCGGGGGGTCCCAAGAGACCCAGTACTTC.

The J gene is TRBJ1-1, the V gene TRBV5-1; D possibly corresponds to TRBD1 (6 bases). Per germline, CDR1 SGHRS and CDR2 YFSETQ. Trimming shortened V by 2 bases and J by 3 bases, and 11 bases separated the two germline ends. This CDR3 spans 14 amino acids. As DNA, the CDR3 is TGCGCCAGCAGCTTTGGGGCAGGGGACACTGAAGCTTTCTTT. This translates into CASSFGAGDTEAFF.

This chain links TRBV27 with TRBJ1-1; D unresolved. This CDR3 has 14 residues. Germline V gene sequence: CDR1 MNHEY, CDR2 SMNVEV (reference sequence). Trimming left V 3 bases short and J 1 base short, with 9 bases between. CDR3 amino acids: CASSFGGKNTEAFF. DNA of the CDR3: TGTGCCAGCAGTTTTGGAGGGAAGAACACTGAAGCTTTCTTT.

V usage is TRBV7-9 and J usage is TRBJ2-1; 7 nucleotides agree with TRBD2. V dropped 5 bases and J dropped 7; count of bases not matched to a gene: 11. CDR1 SEHNR and CDR2 FQNEAQ come from the germline V gene (reference sequence). This CDR3 spans 15 amino acids. The CDR3, as DNA: TGTGCCAGCAGCCCGAGCGGGGTCGGTGAGAATGAGCAGTTCTTC. It encodes CASSPSGVGENEQFF.

The J gene is TRBJ1-1, the V gene TRBV27; a possible D gene is TRBD1 (6 bases). V was clipped by 5 bases and J by 1 base, with 8 bases between them. Germline lookup yields CDR1 MNHEY and CDR2 SMNVEV (reference sequence). The CDR3 is made up of 13 amino acids. CDR3 DNA sequence: TGTGCCAGCAGTACAGGGCCGAACACTGAAGCTTTCTTT. The encoded protein is CASSTGPNTEAFF.

This clone was seen only once. The junction departs from germline at one end; a sequencing error may be responsible. The same CDR3 arises from other DNA sequences in this sample as well. This sequence joins TRBV7-8 and TRBJ2-1, with TRBD2 identical over 8 bases. The CDR3 loop spans 18 amino acids. In germline, CDR1 is SGHVS, CDR2 FQNEAQ. This chain's CDR3 is CASSLGGLAASSYNEQFF. In nucleotides, the CDR3 is TGTGCCAGCAGCTTGGGCGGACTAGCTGCGAGCTCCTACAATGAACAGTTCTTC. Complete variable domain (other parts from reference TRBV7-8 and TRBJ2-1): GAGVSQSPRYKVAKRGQDVALRCDPISGHVSLFWYQQALGQGPEFLTYFQNEAQLDKSGLPSDRFFAERPEGSVSTLKIQRTQQEDSAVYLCASSLGGLAASSYNEQFFGPGTRLTVL.

This chain connects TRBV5-1 to TRBJ1-4; D not certain. CDR1 and CDR2 from the germline V gene are SGHRS and YFSETQ. The CDR3 loop spans 15 amino acids. V was pared by 0 bases and J by 8 bases, with 14 bases between. The CDR3 nucleotides read TGCGCCAGCAGCTTGGCCCCAGGCCGCCGAGAAAAACTGTTTTTT. Amino acids: CASSLAPGRREKLFF.

The V and J genes are TRBV5-4 and TRBJ1-4, with D unclear. The CDR3 runs 14 residues. Germline V CDR1 and CDR2: SGHNT, YYREEE (reference sequence). V lost 0 bases to trimming and J lost 4 bases, with 7 bases between them. In DNA form, the CDR3 reads TGTGCCAGCAGCTTGGACCGGAGTAATGAAAAACTGTTTTTT. This sequence encodes CASSLDRSNEKLFF.

This chain links TRBV3-1 (or the pseudogene TRBV3-2) with TRBJ1-4; 7 bases align to TRBD1. With 4 bases clipped from V and 0 bases from J, the junction kept 2 bases outside the gene matches. CDR3 length: 15 amino acids. Germline loops: CDR1 LGHDT, CDR2 YNNKEL (reference sequence). CDR3 protein: CASSLDRATNEKLFF. In DNA form, the CDR3 reads TGTGCCAGCAGCCTCGACAGGGCAACTAATGAAAAACTGTTTTTT.

This clone was found a few times. The J gene is TRBJ2-3, the V gene TRBV7-9; 14 bases align to TRBD2. Germline V gene lookup returns CDR1 SEHNR and CDR2 FQNEAQ (reference sequence). The CDR3 length is 17 residues. J lost 5 bases, V lost 5 bases, and 9 bases had no gene match. The DNA of the CDR3 is TGTGCCAGCAGCCCACAGACTAGCGGGGGGGCCGAAGATACGCAGTATTTT. It translates to CASSPQTSGGAEDTQYF.

The chain employs TRBV14 and TRBJ1-6, with 7 positions matching TRBD1. Germline CDR1 SGHDN, CDR2 FVKESK. J lost 6 bases, V lost 3 bases, and 5 bases had no gene match. This CDR3 has 15 amino acids. CDR3 in DNA: TGTGCCAGCAGCCAGGGACAGAGGGCTAATTCACCCCTCCACTTT. Protein: CASSQGQRANSPLHF. Variable domain in full (rest from reference TRBV14 and TRBJ1-6): EAGVTQFPSHSVIEKGQTVTLRCDPISGHDNLYWYRRVMGKEIKFLLHFVKESKQDESGMPNNRFLAERTGGTYSTLKVQPAELEDSGVYFCASSQGQRANSPLHFGNGTRLTVT.

This sequence joins TRBV3-1 (or the pseudogene TRBV3-2) and TRBJ1-1; D is ambiguous. From germline, CDR1 is LGHDT and CDR2 YNNKEL (reference sequence). The ends were cut back, 2 bases at V and 1 base at J, with 5 bases in the middle. The CDR3 length is 13 residues. CDR3 DNA: TGTGCCAGCAGCCAAAGACAGAACACTGAAGCTTTCTTT. This translates into CASSQRQNTEAFF.

The rearrangement links TRBV3-1 (or the pseudogene TRBV3-2) to TRBJ1-1; D is unresolved. This CDR3 region has 14 residues. V dropped 1 base and J dropped 12 bases, with 18 bases sitting between them. The V gene's germline CDR1 is LGHDT and CDR2 YNNKEL (reference sequence). The CDR3 nucleotides read TGTGCCAGCAGCCAAGCAACCAGCGTATACAACCCTTTCTTT. This encodes CASSQATSVYNPFF.

The genes are TRBV4-2 and TRBJ1-2, with 7 bases aligning to TRBD1. With V trimmed by 2 bases and J by 8 bases, 8 bases remained unmatched. CDR1 is LGHNA and CDR2 is YNFKEQ in the germline V gene. CDR3 length: 14 amino acids. The CDR3 loop is CASSQFTGAPGYTF. The CDR3, as DNA: TGTGCCAGCAGCCAATTCACAGGGGCCCCGGGCTACACCTTC.

The CDR3 spells CASSARQGGTGELFF. CDR3 sequence (DNA): TGCGCCAGCAGCGCCCGACAGGGAGGCACCGGGGAGCTGTTTTTT. The chain is built from TRBV5-1 and TRBJ2-2, with D possibly TRBD1 on 7 matching bases. The CDR3 extends over 15 amino acids. CDR1 is SGHRS and CDR2 is YFSETQ in the germline V gene. V lost 4 bases and J lost 4, with 14 bases in between.

The rearrangement links TRBV2 to TRBJ2-6, with 9 nucleotides matching TRBD1. J lost 0 bases, V lost 9 bases, and 3 bases had no gene match. The CDR3 length is 15 residues. Germline CDR1 and CDR2: SNHLY and FYNNEI. CDR3 sequence (DNA): TGTGCCAGGGGACAGGGTTACTCTGGGGCCAACGTCCTGACTTTC. Its protein product is CARGQGYSGANVLTF. Filled out from reference TRBV2 and TRBJ2-6, the complete variable domain reads EPEVTQTPSHQVTQMGQEVILRCVPISNHLYFYWYRQILGQKVEFLVSFYNNEISEKSEIFDDQFSVERPDGSNFTLKIRSTKLEDSAMYFCARGQGYSGANVLTFGAGSRLTVL.